This T cell receptor beta chain derives from a study of Ad26.COV2.S vaccination and SARS-CoV-2 variants. Study-wide background: The study gave Ad26.COV2.S intramuscularly, once or twice 56 days apart.

Stated treatment: over 15 received Ad26.COV2.S at low or high dose, single or two shots; 5 received placebo; per-sample allocation not given. Samples were taken on day 63 after the first vaccine or placebo injection. CDR1 is LGHDT, CDR2 YNNKEL, per germline (reference sequence). V gave up 5 bases and J gave up 0 bases, with 25 bases separating them. The CDR3 contains 19 residues. This clone turned up a few times. Profiling relied on immunoSEQ multiplex PCR, and the TCRdb table lists in-frame clones only, not all of them. The sample holds roughly 350,000 clones, roughly 91% seen once. The starting material was peripheral blood, obtained in a trial of Ad26.COV2.S vaccine versus placebo. V and J are TRBV3-1 (or the pseudogene TRBV3-2) and TRBJ1-2, with TRBD1 as a possible D gene (6 bases). The source of this sequence is a person between 18 and 59 years old who received the Ad26.COV2.S COVID-19 vaccine or a placebo. The CDR3 DNA is TGTGCCAGCAGCGATAGCCCAGACGAAAGGGGGGGCGCTAACTATGGCTACACCTTC. Translating gives CASSDSPDERGGANYGYTF.